Listed below are T cell receptor beta chains from one sample, sequenced in a study of cytomegalovirus exposure and HLA in healthy donors. Assay: immunoSEQ multiplex PCR; the TCRdb copy retains only in-frame clones and omits some. The sample has 150,000 or so clones, 73% seen once; the top ten hold roughly 1.7%. The sequencing input was PBMCs. These receptors all come from a woman younger than 30 in good health and CMV-seronegative. Both conserved end residues are part of each CDR3. Each record gives: V gene, D gene, J gene, clone size, CDR3 protein, CDR3 DNA. The D gene is left open where the match is weak. Only some rows state a clone size, as once, few, many or a class for expanded clones.

V: TRBV7-3
D: NA
J: TRBJ1-1
size: NA
CDR3: CASSSQGNTEAFF
DNA: TGTGCCAGCAGCTCACAGGGGAACACTGAAGCTTTCTTT

V: TRBV14
D: NA
J: TRBJ2-1
size: NA
CDR3: CASSRGTSPYNEQFF
DNA: TGTGCCAGCAGCCGGGGGACTTCACCCTACAATGAGCAGTTCTTC

V: TRBV5-1
D: TRBD2
J: TRBJ2-7
size: once
CDR3: CASSLSSGGFYEQYF
DNA: TGCGCCAGCAGCTTGTCCAGCGGGGGTTTTTACGAGCAGTACTTC

V: TRBV11-2
D: NA
J: TRBJ1-1
size: NA
CDR3: CASSLPTELTFF
DNA: TGTGCCAGCAGCCTACCTACGGAGCTGACGTTCTTT

V: TRBV28
D: TRBD1
J: TRBJ1-3
size: NA
CDR3: CASSSTGFSGNTIYF
DNA: TGTGCCAGCAGTTCGACAGGGTTCTCTGGAAACACCATATATTTT

V: TRBV18
D: NA
J: TRBJ2-1
size: NA
CDR3: CASSPPRQVIQFF
DNA: TGTGCCAGCTCACCACCGAGACAGGTAATCCAGTTCTTC

V: TRBV19
D: TRBD1
J: TRBJ1-5
size: NA
CDR3: CASSITQGAEPQHF
DNA: TGTGCCAGTAGTATAACGCAGGGGGCTGAGCCCCAGCATTTT

V: TRBV5-1
D: TRBD1
J: TRBJ1-6
size: NA
CDR3: CASSLQGPTYNSPLHF
DNA: TGCGCCAGCAGCTTACAGGGGCCCACCTATAATTCACCCCTCCACTTT

V: TRBV29-1
D: TRBD1
J: TRBJ1-4
size: many
CDR3: CSVAHIRTGANEKLFF
DNA: TGCAGCGTTGCACATATTCGGACAGGGGCTAATGAAAAACTGTTTTTT

V: TRBV11-2
D: NA
J: TRBJ2-7
size: NA
CDR3: CASSLIERALYEQYF
DNA: TGTGCCAGCAGCTTAATTGAGAGGGCTTTATACGAGCAGTACTTC

V: TRBV2
D: TRBD2
J: TRBJ2-1
size: NA
CDR3: CASSPGLAGEGEQFF
DNA: TGTGCCAGCAGTCCGGGACTAGCGGGAGAGGGTGAGCAGTTCTTC

V: TRBV18
D: NA
J: TRBJ2-1
size: NA
CDR3: CASSPGGQGGNEQFF
DNA: TGTGCCAGCTCACCAGGGGGACAAGGGGGCAATGAGCAGTTCTTC

V: TRBV18
D: TRBD2
J: TRBJ2-4
size: NA
CDR3: CASSSGTSGGASDIQYF
DNA: TGTGCCAGCTCGTCAGGGACTAGCGGGGGGGCTTCGGACATTCAGTACTTC

V: TRBV6-6
D: NA
J: TRBJ1-1
size: NA
CDR3: CATYSTGWSTEAFF
DNA: TGTGCCACCTACTCAACAGGGTGGAGCACTGAAGCTTTCTTT

V: TRBV29-1
D: NA
J: TRBJ1-2
size: NA
CDR3: CSVPRPDSNYGYTF
DNA: TGCAGCGTCCCGCGGCCAGACTCTAACTATGGCTACACCTTC

V: TRBV28
D: NA
J: TRBJ2-7
size: NA
CDR3: CASSFEYEQYF
DNA: TGTGCCAGCAGTTTCGAATACGAGCAGTACTTC

V: TRBV11-3
D: TRBD2
J: TRBJ2-1
size: NA
CDR3: CASSPEGWYNGRGYNEQFF
DNA: TGTGCCAGCAGCCCAGAGGGGTGGTACAACGGGAGGGGGTACAATGAGCAGTTCTTC

V: TRBV5-4
D: TRBD1
J: TRBJ1-2
size: few
CDR3: CASSEVAGTASYGYTF
DNA: TGTGCCAGCAGCGAGGTTGCCGGGACAGCCTCCTATGGCTACACCTTC

V: TRBV9
D: NA
J: TRBJ1-3
size: once
CDR3: CASSATGSSGNTIYF
DNA: TGTGCCAGCAGCGCCACAGGGAGCTCTGGAAACACCATATATTTT

V: TRBV11-2
D: TRBD2
J: TRBJ2-5
size: NA
CDR3: CASSPQGLAGASPYF
DNA: TGTGCCAGCAGCCCGCAAGGACTAGCGGGGGCATCCCCGTACTTC

V: TRBV9
D: NA
J: TRBJ2-5
size: NA
CDR3: CASSVAAGREETQYF
DNA: TGTGCCAGCAGCGTCGCGGCGGGACGCGAAGAGACCCAGTACTTC

V: TRBV7-9
D: NA
J: TRBJ1-2
size: few
CDR3: CASNDNFNYGYTF
DNA: TGTGCCAGCAACGACAATTTCAACTATGGCTACACCTTC

V: TRBV19
D: TRBD1
J: TRBJ1-1
size: NA
CDR3: CASQDRGRTEAFF
DNA: TGTGCCAGCCAGGACAGGGGGCGGACTGAAGCTTTCTTT

V: TRBV29-1
D: TRBD2
J: TRBJ2-2
size: NA
CDR3: CSVYRGGPGELFF
DNA: TGCAGCGTTTATCGGGGGGGCCCCGGGGAGCTGTTTTTT

V: TRBV7-9
D: TRBD1
J: TRBJ1-1
size: NA
CDR3: CASSVDQGAEAFF
DNA: TGTGCCAGCAGCGTCGATCAGGGGGCTGAAGCTTTCTTT